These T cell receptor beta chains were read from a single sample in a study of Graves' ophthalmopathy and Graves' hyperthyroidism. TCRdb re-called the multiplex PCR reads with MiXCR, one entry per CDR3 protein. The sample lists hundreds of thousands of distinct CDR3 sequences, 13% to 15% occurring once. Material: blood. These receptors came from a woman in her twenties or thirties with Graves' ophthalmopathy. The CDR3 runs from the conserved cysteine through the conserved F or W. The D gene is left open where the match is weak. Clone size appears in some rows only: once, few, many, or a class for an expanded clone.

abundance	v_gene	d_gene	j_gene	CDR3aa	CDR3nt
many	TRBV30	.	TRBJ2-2	CAWSGGTGELFF	TGTGCCTGGAGTGGTGGCACCGGGGAGCTGTTTTTT
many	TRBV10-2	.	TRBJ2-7	CASRWGTALDHEQYF	TGCGCCAGCAGGTGGGGTACAGCCTTAGACCACGAGCAGTACTTC
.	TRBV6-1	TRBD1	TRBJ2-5	CASSTGTGEETQYF	TGTGCCAGCAGCACCGGGACAGGGGAGGAGACCCAGTACTTC
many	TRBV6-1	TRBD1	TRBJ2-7	CASSTGVRYEQYF	TGTGCCAGCAGTACAGGGGTTCGCTACGAGCAGTACTTC
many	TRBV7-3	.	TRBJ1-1	CASSFSSSSTEAFF	TGTGCCAGCAGCTTTAGCAGTAGTAGCACTGAAGCTTTCTTT
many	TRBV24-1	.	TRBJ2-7	CATSDPTSIEQYF	TGTGCCACCAGTGATCCCACTAGTATCGAGCAGTACTTC
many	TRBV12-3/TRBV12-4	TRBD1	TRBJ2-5	CASSWGQPQETQYF	TGTGCCAGCAGTTGGGGACAGCCCCAAGAGACCCAGTACTTC
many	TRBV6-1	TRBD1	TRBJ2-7	CASSRTGASYEQYF	TGTGCCAGCAGTAGGACAGGGGCCTCCTACGAGCAGTACTTC
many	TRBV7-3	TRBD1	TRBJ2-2	CASSLRDRALTGELFF	TGTGCCAGCAGCCTCCGGGACAGGGCTTTGACCGGGGAGCTGTTTTTT
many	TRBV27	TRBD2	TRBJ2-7	CASSFDSGIPYEQYF	TGTGCCAGCAGTTTTGATAGCGGGATCCCCTACGAGCAGTACTTC
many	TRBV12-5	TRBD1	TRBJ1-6	CASGGAKGAPSYNSPLHF	TGTGCTAGTGGAGGGGCAAAGGGGGCTCCCTCCTATAATTCACCCCTCCACTTT
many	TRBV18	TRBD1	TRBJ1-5	CASSPPGLTGDQPQHF	TGTGCCAGCTCACCACCGGGACTCACAGGGGATCAGCCCCAGCATTTT
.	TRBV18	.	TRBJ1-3	CASSPYRDSGNTIYF	TGTGCCAGCTCACCATACAGGGACTCTGGAAACACCATATATTTT
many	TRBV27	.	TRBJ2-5	CASRGLSETQYF	TGTGCCAGCCGAGGGTTATCGGAGACCCAGTACTTC
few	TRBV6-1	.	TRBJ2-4	CASSPGLTDIKYF	TGTGCCAGCAGTCCGGGGCTCACGGACATTAAGTACTTC
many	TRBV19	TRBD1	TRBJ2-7	CASSLDQGAAYEQYF	TGTGCCAGTAGTTTAGACCAGGGGGCAGCCTACGAGCAGTACTTC
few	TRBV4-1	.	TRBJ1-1	CASSQERGSTEAFF	TGCGCCAGCAGCCAAGAACGGGGGTCAACCGAAGCTTTCTTT
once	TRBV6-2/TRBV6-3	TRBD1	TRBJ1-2	CASSDGQEGGYGYTF	TGTGCCAGCAGTGACGGACAGGAAGGGGGTTATGGCTACACCTTC
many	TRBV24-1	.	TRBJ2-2	CATAQTDTGELFF	TGTGCCACCGCTCAGACAGACACCGGGGAGCTGTTTTTT
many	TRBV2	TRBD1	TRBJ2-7	CASSVRTGAREQYF	TGTGCCAGCAGTGTACGGACAGGGGCACGGGAGCAGTACTTC
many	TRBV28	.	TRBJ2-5	CASSLKAETQYF	TGTGCCAGCAGTTTAAAGGCAGAGACCCAGTACTTC
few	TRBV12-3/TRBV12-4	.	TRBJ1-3	CASTHGGSSGNTIYF	TGTGCCAGCACCCACGGGGGCTCGAGTGGGAACACCATATATTTT
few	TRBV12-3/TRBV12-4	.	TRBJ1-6	CASSLAGFSNSPLHF	TGTGCCAGCAGTTTGGCAGGGTTTTCCAATTCACCCCTCCACTTT
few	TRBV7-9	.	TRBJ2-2	CASSLNDPGELFF	TGTGCCAGCAGCTTAAACGACCCCGGGGAGCTGTTTTTT
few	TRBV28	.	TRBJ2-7	CASSLGGAGAEQYF	TGTGCCAGCAGTTTAGGAGGGGCAGGGGCCGAGCAGTACTTC
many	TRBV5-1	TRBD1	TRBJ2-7	CASSSTGVEYEQYF	TGCGCCAGCAGTTCCACAGGGGTGGAGTACGAGCAGTACTTC
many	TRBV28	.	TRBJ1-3	CASSFRVAGNTIYF	TGTGCCAGCAGTTTCAGGGTTGCTGGAAACACCATATATTTT
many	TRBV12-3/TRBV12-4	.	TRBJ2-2	CASSSTGVTGELFF	TGTGCCAGCAGTTCGACAGGTGTCACCGGGGAGCTGTTTTTT
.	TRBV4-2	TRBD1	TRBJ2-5	CASSQTTGAEGTQYF	TGTGCCAGCAGCCAAACGACAGGGGCTGAAGGGACCCAGTACTTC
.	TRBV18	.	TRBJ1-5	CAPTSGRNQPQHF	TGTGCCCCTACGAGTGGCAGAAATCAGCCCCAGCATTTT
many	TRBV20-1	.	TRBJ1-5	CSAREAQYNQPQHF	TGCAGTGCTAGAGAAGCCCAGTACAATCAGCCCCAGCATTTT
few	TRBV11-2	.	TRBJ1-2	CASSLEFAENYGYTF	TGTGCCAGCAGCTTAGAGTTTGCCGAGAACTATGGCTACACCTTC
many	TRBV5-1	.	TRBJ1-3	CASSLGRTSGNTIYF	TGCGCCAGCAGCTTGGGGCGAACCTCTGGAAACACCATATATTTT
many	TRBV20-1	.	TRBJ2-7	CSASIVVYEQYF	TGCAGTGCTAGTATCGTCGTCTACGAGCAGTACTTC
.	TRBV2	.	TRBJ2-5	CASYKIRETQYF	TGTGCCAGCTATAAAATTCGGGAGACCCAGTACTTC
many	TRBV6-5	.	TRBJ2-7	CASSYSASSYEQYF	TGTGCCAGCAGTTACTCGGCCAGCTCCTACGAGCAGTACTTC
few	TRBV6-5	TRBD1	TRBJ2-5	CASSYSGRGQVETQYF	TGTGCCAGCAGTTACTCTGGCAGGGGGCAGGTGGAGACCCAGTACTTC